This TCR beta chain was recorded in a study of TIL therapy for anti-PD-1-resistant metastatic lung cancer. This sample's time point: pre-treatment sample, taken before nivolumab and TIL therapy. This was the immunoSEQ v3 assay. TCRdb keeps only in-frame clones here, not all; method: immunoSEQ multiplex PCR. Of about 36,000 clones listed, 70% to 75% were seen once; the top ten hold about 6%. This clone has just one count. The source was blood, collected at baseline. The receptor was derived from a person aged 25-80 years with non-small cell lung cancer.

CDR3 loop: CSVEQGLSSGNTIYF. The CDR3 nucleotides read TGCAGCGTGGAACAGGGGTTGAGCTCTGGAAACACCATATATTTT. The rearrangement links TRBV29-1 to TRBJ1-3; 7 bases fit TRBD1. The CDR3 has 15 residues. From germline, CDR1 is SQVTM and CDR2 ANQGSEA. After removal of 6 bases from V and 0 bases from J, the junction contained 8 bases not matched to a gene.